This T cell receptor (beta chain) appears in the sequencing data of a study of T cell responses to AZD1222 COVID-19 vaccine. The study's findings and limits: The donors showed a predominance of white British ancestry and of females, with possible underestimation of clonal diversity.

Profiling relied on immunoSEQ multiplex PCR, and the TCRdb table lists in-frame clones only, not all of them. The table records some 200,000 clones, approximately 94% of them present only once. Of note for this clone: The antigen remains undetermined.

The specimen was peripheral blood, collected 28 days after the second dose of the MenACWY control vaccine. The sequence was obtained from an adult who received the MenACWY meningococcal vaccine as a control.

This CDR3 is CASSEGQGDWEEQYF. CDR3 bases: TGTGCCAGCAGCGAGGGACAGGGCGATTGGGAGGAGCAGTACTTC. The V call is TRBV9, the J call TRBJ2-7, with TRBD1 identical over 9 bases. Germline V gene lookup returns CDR1 SGDLS and CDR2 YYNGEE. V trimming: 3 bases; J trimming: 7 bases; junction bases outside the gene matches: 11. The CDR3 is made up of 15 amino acids. The variable domain in full, completed from reference TRBV9 and TRBJ2-7, reads DSGVTQTPKHLITATGQRVTLRCSPRSGDLSVYWYQQSLDQGLQFLIQYYNGEERAKGNILERFSAQQFPDLHSELNLSSLELGDSALYFCASSEGQGDWEEQYFGPGTRLTVT.